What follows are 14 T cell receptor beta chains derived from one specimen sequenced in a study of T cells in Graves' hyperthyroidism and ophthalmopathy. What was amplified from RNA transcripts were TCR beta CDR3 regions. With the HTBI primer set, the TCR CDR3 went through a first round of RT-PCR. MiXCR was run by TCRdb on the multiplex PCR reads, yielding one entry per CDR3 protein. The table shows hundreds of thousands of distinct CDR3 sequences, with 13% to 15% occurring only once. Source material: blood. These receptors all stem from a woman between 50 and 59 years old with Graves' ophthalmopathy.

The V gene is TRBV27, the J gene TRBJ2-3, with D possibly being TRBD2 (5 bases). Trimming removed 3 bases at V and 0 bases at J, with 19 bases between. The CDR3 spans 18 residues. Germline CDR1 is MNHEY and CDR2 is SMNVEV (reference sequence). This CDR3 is CASSLYGNLATSTDTQYF. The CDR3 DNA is TGTGCCAGCAGTTTGTACGGGAATCTGGCAACTAGCACAGATACGCAGTATTTT.

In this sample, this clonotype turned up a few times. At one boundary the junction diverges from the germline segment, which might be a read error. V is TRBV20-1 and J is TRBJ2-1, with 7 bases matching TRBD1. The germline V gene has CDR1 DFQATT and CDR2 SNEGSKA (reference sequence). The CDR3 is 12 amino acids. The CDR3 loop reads CSARNWDSRTVF. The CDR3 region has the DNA TGCAGTGCTAGAAATTGGGACAGCCGAACGGTCTTC.

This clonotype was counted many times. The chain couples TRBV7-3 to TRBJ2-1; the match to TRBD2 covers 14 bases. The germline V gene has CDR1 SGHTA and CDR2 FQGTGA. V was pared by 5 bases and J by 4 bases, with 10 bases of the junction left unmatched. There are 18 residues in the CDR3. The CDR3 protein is CASSPRLAGGVGYNEQFF. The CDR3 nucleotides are TGTGCCAGCAGCCCGCGACTAGCGGGAGGGGTCGGGTACAATGAGCAGTTCTTC.

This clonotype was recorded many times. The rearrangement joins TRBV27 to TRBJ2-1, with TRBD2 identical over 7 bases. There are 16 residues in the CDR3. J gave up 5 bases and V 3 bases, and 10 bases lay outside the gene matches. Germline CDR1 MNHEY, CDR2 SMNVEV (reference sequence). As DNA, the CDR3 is TGTGCCAGCAGTTTCGTGGCGGGAGTTCGCCACAATGAGCAGTTCTTC. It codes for CASSFVAGVRHNEQFF.

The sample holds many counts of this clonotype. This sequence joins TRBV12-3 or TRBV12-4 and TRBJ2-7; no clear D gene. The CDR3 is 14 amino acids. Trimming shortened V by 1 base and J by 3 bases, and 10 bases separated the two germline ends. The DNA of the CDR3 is TGTGCCAGCAGTTTAGTTGGTCCTAACTACGAGCAGTACTTC. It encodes CASSLVGPNYEQYF.

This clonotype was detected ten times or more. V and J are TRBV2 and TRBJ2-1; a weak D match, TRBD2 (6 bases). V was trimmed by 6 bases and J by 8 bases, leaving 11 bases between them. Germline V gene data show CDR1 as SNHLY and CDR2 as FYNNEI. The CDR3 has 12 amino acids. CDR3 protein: CASRGLVYEQFF. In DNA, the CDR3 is TGTGCCAGCAGGGGACTGGTTTATGAGCAGTTCTTC.

In DNA form, the CDR3 reads TGTGCCAGCAGCCGGGACAGGGAATCCCCAGAGACCCAGTACTTC. It encodes CASSRDRESPETQYF. V and J are TRBV9 and TRBJ2-5; TRBD1 aligns across 9 bases. V was clipped by 4 bases and J by 4 bases; unmatched bases: 8. The CDR3 has 15 residues. Per the germline V gene, CDR1 is SGDLS and CDR2 is YYNGEE. Filled out from reference TRBV9 and TRBJ2-5, the complete variable domain reads DSGVTQTPKHLITATGQRVTLRCSPRSGDLSVYWYQQSLDQGLQFLIQYYNGEERAKGNILERFSAQQFPDLHSELNLSSLELGDSALYFCASSRDRESPETQYFGPGTRLLVL.

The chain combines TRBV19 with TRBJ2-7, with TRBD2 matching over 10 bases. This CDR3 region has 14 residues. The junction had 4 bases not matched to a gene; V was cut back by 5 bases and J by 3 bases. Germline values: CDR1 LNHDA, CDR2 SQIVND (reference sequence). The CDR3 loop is CASSASGRDYEQYF. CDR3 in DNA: TGTGCCAGTAGTGCTAGCGGGAGAGACTACGAGCAGTACTTC.

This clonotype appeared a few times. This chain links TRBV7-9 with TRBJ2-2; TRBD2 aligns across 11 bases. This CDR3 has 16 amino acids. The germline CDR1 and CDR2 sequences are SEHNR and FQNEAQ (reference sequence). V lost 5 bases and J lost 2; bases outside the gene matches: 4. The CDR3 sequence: CASSSLAGGNTGELFF. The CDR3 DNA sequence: TGTGCCAGCAGCAGCCTAGCGGGAGGAAACACCGGGGAGCTGTTTTTT.

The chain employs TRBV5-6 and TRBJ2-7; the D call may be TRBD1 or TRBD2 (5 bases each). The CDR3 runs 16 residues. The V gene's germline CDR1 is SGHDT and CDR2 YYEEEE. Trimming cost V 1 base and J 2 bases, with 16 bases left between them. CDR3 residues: CASSLTKLGRTYEQYF. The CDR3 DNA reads TGTGCCAGCAGCTTGACGAAACTGGGACGGACCTACGAGCAGTACTTC.

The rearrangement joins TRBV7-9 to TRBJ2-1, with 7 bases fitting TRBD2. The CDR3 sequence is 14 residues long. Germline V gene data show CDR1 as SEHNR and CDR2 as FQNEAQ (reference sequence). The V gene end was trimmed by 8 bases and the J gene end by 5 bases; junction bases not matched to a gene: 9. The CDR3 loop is CASGSGGTDNEQFF. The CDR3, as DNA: TGTGCCAGCGGCTCGGGAGGAACCGACAATGAGCAGTTCTTC.

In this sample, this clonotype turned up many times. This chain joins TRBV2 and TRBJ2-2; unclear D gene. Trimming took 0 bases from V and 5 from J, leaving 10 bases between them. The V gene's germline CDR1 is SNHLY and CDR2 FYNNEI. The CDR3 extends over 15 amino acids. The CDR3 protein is CASSEARQATGELFF. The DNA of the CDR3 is TGTGCCAGCAGTGAAGCCAGGCAAGCGACCGGGGAGCTGTTTTTT.

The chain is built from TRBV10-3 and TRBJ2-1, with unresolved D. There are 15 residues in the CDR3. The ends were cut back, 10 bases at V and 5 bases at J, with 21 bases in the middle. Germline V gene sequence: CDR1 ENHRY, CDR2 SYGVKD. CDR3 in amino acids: CASSQDRAYDNEQFF. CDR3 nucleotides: TGTGCCAGCAGCCAGGATCGGGCCTATGACAATGAGCAGTTCTTC.

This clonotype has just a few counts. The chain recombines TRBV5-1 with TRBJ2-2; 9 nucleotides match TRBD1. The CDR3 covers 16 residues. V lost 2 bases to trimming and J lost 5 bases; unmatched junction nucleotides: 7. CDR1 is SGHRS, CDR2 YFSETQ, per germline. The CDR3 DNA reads TGCGCCAGCAGCTTCCCCGACAGGGGGTTTACCGGGGAGCTGTTTTTT. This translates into CASSFPDRGFTGELFF.